This TCR beta chain originates from a study of blood T cell repertoires in COVID-19. The wider study: Sites across the United States, Italy and Spain contributed samples from acute and convalescent COVID-19.

Per the original data handling: Estimated nucleated cell counts came from reference gene primer amplification. TCRdb's table, derived via immunoSEQ multiplex PCR, lists solely in-frame clones and lacks some. The DNA gave D and trimming, while V, J and clone size come from that table. Of about 50,000 clones in the sample, about 90% are singletons; the top ten hold 10% to 15%. This receptor was identified in a human donor with active COVID-19. The donor label of this sample is uncertain. Sequences were obtained from peripheral blood.

Written as DNA, the CDR3 is TGCGCCAGCAGCCCGCCAACTAGCGGGGCATTACCCTCCTACAATGAGCAGTTCTTC. Its protein product is CASSPPTSGALPSYNEQFF. The chain uses TRBV5-1 and TRBJ2-1; TRBD2 matches at 10 bases. CDR3 size: 19 residues. From germline, CDR1 is SGHRS and CDR2 YFSETQ. V gave up 4 bases and J gave up 0 bases; unmatched junction bases: 13.